These 30 T cell receptor beta chains share one sample of origin, sequenced in a study of CD4+ T cells in melanoma. The protocol was immunoSEQ multiplex PCR, while the TCRdb copy is restricted to in-frame clones and leaves out a portion. Of 110,000 to 150,000 clones detected, roughly 91% appear once; the ten largest clones hold 1.5%. The receptors derive from a human donor with melanoma.

This chain uses TRBV2 with TRBJ2-7, with TRBD2 as a possible D gene (6 bases). V lost 6 bases to trimming and J lost 6 bases, with 21 bases between them. There are 15 residues in the CDR3. Germline V lookup: CDR1 SNHLY, CDR2 FYNNEI. The chain's CDR3 is CASRRDFSRTGEQYF. The DNA of the CDR3 is TGTGCCAGCAGAAGGGACTTTTCAAGGACCGGCGAGCAGTACTTC.

The chain joins TRBV10-1 to TRBJ2-7; tentative D call: TRBD2 (6 bases). V was shortened by 0 bases and J by 2 bases, with 14 bases between the two germline ends. This CDR3 contains 16 residues. Germline V CDR1 and CDR2: WNHNN, SYGVQD (reference sequence). The CDR3 DNA reads as TGCGCCAGCAGTGAGTCAGTAGGAGGGGAGACCTACGAGCAGTACTTC. This sequence encodes CASSESVGGETYEQYF.

V is TRBV5-6 and J is TRBJ2-7; D is perhaps TRBD2 (6 bases). Trimming took 0 bases from V and 1 from J, leaving 11 bases between them. The CDR3 consists of 15 residues. Germline CDR1 reads SGHDT; CDR2 reads YYEEEE. The CDR3 region has the DNA TGTGCCAGCAGCTTGGTTGCGGGGCGATCCTACGAGCAGTACTTC. Translating gives CASSLVAGRSYEQYF.

The chain uses TRBV5-4 and TRBJ2-1; no clear D gene. CDR3 length: 14 residues. Germline CDR1 is SGHNT and CDR2 is YYREEE (reference sequence). V was shortened by 5 bases and J by 4 bases, with 13 bases between the two germline ends. CDR3 nucleotides: TGTGCCAGCAGTTCGACATCGGGTTACAATGAGCAGTTCTTC. Translation gives CASSSTSGYNEQFF.

The rearrangement links TRBV10-3 to TRBJ1-5; unclear D gene. Germline V gene lookup returns CDR1 ENHRY and CDR2 SYGVKD. The CDR3 covers 14 residues. The V and J ends lost 2 bases and 2 bases respectively, with 7 bases between them. The DNA for the CDR3 is TGTGCCATCAGTGAGGGTTTTGGCAATCAGCCCCAGCATTTT. Amino acids: CAISEGFGNQPQHF.

This chain links TRBV18 with TRBJ2-3; D unresolved. Germline V lookup: CDR1 KGHSH, CDR2 LQKENI. Deletions cut 0 bases from V and 4 bases from J, with 11 bases between. The CDR3 loop spans 15 amino acids. The CDR3 is CASSPPGSYADTQYF. Here the CDR3 DNA reads TGTGCCAGCTCACCACCAGGGTCCTATGCAGATACGCAGTATTTT.

The chain employs TRBV2 and TRBJ1-5; D is ambiguous. CDR1 is SNHLY, CDR2 FYNNEI, per germline. Trimming took 3 bases from V and 6 from J, leaving 6 bases between them. The CDR3 covers 12 residues. CDR3 in DNA: TGTGCCAGCAGTGACTTAGTTCAGCCCCAGCATTTT. It yields the protein CASSDLVQPQHF.

J is TRBJ2-7 and V is TRBV27; D might be TRBD1 (5 bases). Germline V CDR1 and CDR2: MNHEY, SMNVEV (reference sequence). The CDR3 runs to 16 residues. Trimming stripped 7 bases from V and 2 bases from J, with 21 bases between. In DNA, the CDR3 is TGTGCCAGCACAACTAAGGGCAGGGTCTCAACCTACGAGCAGTACTTC. Its protein is CASTTKGRVSTYEQYF.

The chain employs TRBV7-9 and TRBJ1-4; D remains ambiguous. The CDR3 loop spans 14 amino acids. Looked up from germline, CDR1 is SEHNR and CDR2 is FQNEAQ (reference sequence). Trimming took 6 bases from V and 8 from J, leaving 16 bases between them. CDR3 residues: CASSLTGMGEKLFF. The CDR3 DNA reads as TGTGCCAGCAGTCTAACCGGGATGGGGGAAAAACTGTTTTTT.

The rearrangement uses TRBV2 and TRBJ2-3; D is unclear. The CDR3 has 13 residues. Germline V lookup: CDR1 SNHLY, CDR2 FYNNEI. The V end was cut by 5 bases, the J end by 10 bases, with 16 bases between. CDR3 coding DNA: TGTGCCAGCAGTCCGAATAAGGTCGCTCCGCAGTATTTT. Its protein product is CASSPNKVAPQYF.

The chain uses TRBV2 and TRBJ1-6; maybe TRBD1 (6 bases). Looked up from germline, CDR1 is SNHLY and CDR2 is FYNNEI. V lost 11 bases to trimming and J lost 4 bases, with 27 bases between them. The CDR3 runs to 18 residues. In nucleotides, the CDR3 is TGTGCCCTAGGGGGGAATATTGGGCCCAGGCCTTATAATTCACCCCTCCACTTT. Amino acid sequence: CALGGNIGPRPYNSPLHF.

The V gene is TRBV6-4, the J gene TRBJ2-7, with 8 bases matching TRBD1. CDR3 length equals 13 residues. Germline-derived CDR1 and CDR2 are MRHNA and SNTAGT. Unmatched junction bases numbered 4, after V lost 3 bases and J lost 6 bases. CDR3 amino acids: CASSEDRGSEQYF. The CDR3 DNA reads TGTGCCAGCAGTGAAGACAGGGGCAGCGAGCAGTACTTC.

This CDR3 is CASSEAEETQYF. CDR3 in DNA: TGTGCCAGCAGTGAAGCGGAAGAGACCCAGTACTTC. This chain joins TRBV2 and TRBJ2-5, with D hard to call. Trimming shortened V by 0 bases and J by 3 bases, and 2 bases separated the two germline ends. The germline gives CDR1 SNHLY, CDR2 FYNNEI. This CDR3 has 12 amino acids.

The rearrangement links TRBV11-2 to TRBJ2-5; D remains ambiguous. The V and J ends lost 5 bases and 2 bases respectively, with 12 bases between them. Looked up from germline, CDR1 is SGHAT and CDR2 is FQNNGV. The length of the CDR3 is 14 residues. The DNA of the CDR3 is TGTGCCAGCAGCAAAGAGATACCTCAAGAGACCCAGTACTTC. Translated, it gives CASSKEIPQETQYF.

This clone was recorded once. The chain employs TRBV4-1 and TRBJ1-6, with 10 positions matching TRBD1. This CDR3 is built from 16 residues. Germline CDR1 reads MGHRA; CDR2 reads YSYEKL. V dropped 0 bases and J dropped 7; count of bases not matched to a gene: 3. The CDR3 coding sequence is TGCGCCAGCAGCCAAGAGACAGGGGGCTGGAATTCACCCCTCCACTTT. Translated, it gives CASSQETGGWNSPLHF.

The gene calls are TRBV6-5 and TRBJ1-4; the D is unclear. Deletions cut 5 bases from V and 7 bases from J, with 11 bases between. CDR1 is MNHEY, CDR2 SVGAGI, per germline. This CDR3 spans 13 amino acids. The CDR3 sequence is CASSPPAGEKLFF. The DNA for the CDR3 is TGTGCCAGCAGTCCTCCTGCTGGTGAAAAACTGTTTTTT.

V usage is TRBV5-1 and J usage is TRBJ1-5; D not resolved. Trimming took off 4 bases at V and 4 bases at J, with 9 bases between the two ends. This CDR3 comprises 13 residues. Germline values: CDR1 SGHRS, CDR2 YFSETQ. CDR3 protein: CASSPDGNQPQHF. Written as DNA, the CDR3 is TGCGCCAGCAGCCCGGACGGGAATCAGCCCCAGCATTTT.

The V and J genes are TRBV18 and TRBJ2-5; the match to TRBD2 covers 10 bases. The CDR3 sequence is 16 residues long. Germline V lookup: CDR1 KGHSH, CDR2 LQKENI. Trimming at V came to 0 bases and at J to 1 base, leaving 2 bases not matched to a gene. Here the CDR3 reads CASSPPLAGSQETQYF. The CDR3 DNA reads as TGTGCCAGCTCACCACCACTAGCGGGGAGCCAAGAGACCCAGTACTTC.

The V and J genes are TRBV5-5 and TRBJ1-5; unclear D gene. The CDR3 length is 13 residues. Germline V lookup: CDR1 SGHKS, CDR2 YYEKEE (reference sequence). The V and J ends lost 0 bases and 7 bases respectively, with 8 bases between them. The CDR3 DNA reads as TGTGCCAGCAGCTTGGGGTGGGAACAGCCCCAGCATTTT. Protein sequence: CASSLGWEQPQHF.

The count of this clone is one. The rearrangement joins TRBV19 to TRBJ2-7, with 9 bases matching TRBD1. Trimming cost V 8 bases and J 6 bases; bases outside gene matches: 11. Germline V gene sequence: CDR1 LNHDA, CDR2 SQIVND (reference sequence). The CDR3 contains 14 residues. CDR3 region: CASGPGTGNGEQYF. CDR3 DNA sequence: TGTGCCAGTGGTCCCGGGACAGGGAATGGCGAGCAGTACTTC.

This sequence joins TRBV5-4 and TRBJ1-6; TRBD1 is a possible D gene (6 bases). CDR1 and CDR2 (germline): SGHNT, YYREEE (reference sequence). The CDR3 loop spans 15 amino acids. The ends were cut back, 0 bases at V and 6 bases at J, with 10 bases in the middle. The CDR3 DNA is TGTGCCAGCAGCTTGGATGGACAGTCTAATTCACCCCTCCACTTT. Translating it yields CASSLDGQSNSPLHF.

The rearrangement joins TRBV27 to TRBJ2-3; TRBD2 aligns across 10 bases. The CDR3 has 16 amino acids. CDR1 and CDR2 from the germline V gene are MNHEY and SMNVEV (reference sequence). Trimming removed 7 bases from V and 6 bases from J; junction bases left unmatched: 13. The CDR3 DNA is TGTGCCAGCAAAAGGACTAGCGGCTTTACAGGGGATACGCAGTATTTT. It is translated as CASKRTSGFTGDTQYF.

The chain uses TRBV5-6 and TRBJ1-5; a weak D match, TRBD1 (5 bases). V lost 1 base and J 5 bases, leaving 13 bases between the germline ends. The CDR3 runs to 15 residues. Germline V gene data show CDR1 as SGHDT and CDR2 as YYEEEE. The CDR3 sequence: CASSLRGRNDQPQHF. The CDR3 nucleotides are TGTGCCAGCAGCTTGAGGGGTCGTAACGATCAGCCCCAGCATTTT.

J is TRBJ2-7 and V is TRBV5-4; D unresolved. This CDR3 is built from 14 residues. The germline gives CDR1 SGHNT, CDR2 YYREEE (reference sequence). Between the trimmed V and J ends, which lost 0 bases and 3 bases, there was a span of 10 bases. The CDR3 DNA follows: TGTGCCAGCAGCTTGGGAGGCAGCTTCTACGAGCAGTACTTC. It is translated as CASSLGGSFYEQYF.

J is TRBJ1-3 and V is TRBV19; D may be TRBD1 (5 bases). This CDR3 region has 15 residues. Germline CDR1 reads LNHDA; CDR2 reads SQIVND (reference sequence). V dropped 4 bases and J dropped 0 bases, with 10 bases sitting between them. The CDR3 DNA reads as TGTGCCAGTAGTACTTGGGACGACTCTGGAAACACCATATATTTT. Translated, it gives CASSTWDDSGNTIYF.

The chain couples TRBV2 to TRBJ2-7, with D tentatively TRBD2 (5 bases). The V and J ends lost 1 base and 3 bases respectively, with 16 bases between them. Germline CDR1 is SNHLY and CDR2 is FYNNEI. CDR3 length equals 16 residues. CDR3 sequence: CASSEGRTDISYEQYF. The DNA of the CDR3 is TGTGCCAGCAGTGAAGGGAGGACCGATATAAGCTACGAGCAGTACTTC.

V usage is TRBV5-4 and J usage is TRBJ1-5; D is possibly TRBD1 (5 bases). The ends were cut back, 2 bases at V and 5 bases at J, with 11 bases in the middle. Germline lookup yields CDR1 SGHNT and CDR2 YYREEE (reference sequence). The CDR3 sequence is 14 residues long. CDR3 region: CASSLSDRYQPQHF. The CDR3 coding sequence is TGTGCCAGCAGCTTATCCGACAGATATCAGCCCCAGCATTTT.

The J gene is TRBJ1-1, the V gene TRBV11-1, with D unresolved. The CDR3 sequence is 12 residues long. CDR1 and CDR2 from the germline V gene are SGHAT and FQDESV (reference sequence). V was clipped by 6 bases and J by 9 bases, with 14 bases between them. The CDR3: CASRHQTPKAFF. The CDR3 DNA reads TGTGCCAGCAGACACCAGACGCCGAAAGCTTTCTTT.

The DNA of the CDR3 is TGTGCCAGCAGACCGAACGGGGACAGGGGGACTGAAGCTTTCTTT. This gives the protein CASRPNGDRGTEAFF. The V and J genes are TRBV7-3 and TRBJ1-1, with 11 bases that match TRBD1. Trimming removed 6 bases from V and 5 bases from J; junction bases left unmatched: 8. The CDR3 is 15 amino acids. Germline V gene lookup returns CDR1 SGHTA and CDR2 FQGTGA.

Here the CDR3 DNA reads TGTGCCAGCAGTGATCCACAGGGGGTATACAATGAGCAGTTCTTC. As protein: CASSDPQGVYNEQFF. This rearrangement joins TRBV6-1 to TRBJ2-1, with 8 bases that match TRBD1. CDR3 length: 15 amino acids. CDR1 is MNHNS and CDR2 is SASEGT in the germline V gene. The V gene end was trimmed by 3 bases and the J gene end by 4 bases; junction bases not matched to a gene: 5.